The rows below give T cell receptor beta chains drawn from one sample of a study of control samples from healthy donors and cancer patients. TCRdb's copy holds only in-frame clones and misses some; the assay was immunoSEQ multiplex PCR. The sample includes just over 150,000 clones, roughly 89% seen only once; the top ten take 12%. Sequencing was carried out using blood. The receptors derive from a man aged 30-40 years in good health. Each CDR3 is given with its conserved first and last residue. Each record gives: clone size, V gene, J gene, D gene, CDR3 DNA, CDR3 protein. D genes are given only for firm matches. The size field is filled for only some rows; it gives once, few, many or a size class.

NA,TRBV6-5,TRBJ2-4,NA,TGTGCCAGCGGCAGAAGTTTAGCCAAAAACATTCAGTACTTC,CASGRSLAKNIQYF
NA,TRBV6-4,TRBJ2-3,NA,TGTGCCAGCGGCGAAGGGGCTGGATATACGCAGTATTTT,CASGEGAGYTQYF
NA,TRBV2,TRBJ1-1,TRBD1,TGTGCCAGCAGGACCAGGGACAGGGTGGAGTACGAAGCTTTCTTT,CASRTRDRVEYEAFF
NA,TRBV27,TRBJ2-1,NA,TGTGCCAGCAGTTTATGGGGGGGCGATGAGCAGTTCTTC,CASSLWGGDEQFF
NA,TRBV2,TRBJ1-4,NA,TGTGCCAGCAGCCTCCCGGGAGCTAATGAAAAACTGTTTTTT,CASSLPGANEKLFF
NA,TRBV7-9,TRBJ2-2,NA,TGTGCCAGCAGCTTGGCGGAGGGGGGTGAGGAGCTGTTTTTT,CASSLAEGGEELFF
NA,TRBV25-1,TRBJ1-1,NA,TGTGCCAGCAGTGACGTAGGGGGGGCGGACACTGAAGCTTTCTTT,CASSDVGGADTEAFF
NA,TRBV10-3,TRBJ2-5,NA,TGTGCCATCAGGACCCCGGGGGAGACCCAGTACTTC,CAIRTPGETQYF
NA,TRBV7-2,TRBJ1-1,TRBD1,TGTGCCAGCAGCTTCCAGGGGGGACCAGCTTTCTTT,CASSFQGGPAFF
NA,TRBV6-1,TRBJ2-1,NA,TGTGCCAGCAGTGAATATCAGGGACGAGGGTACAATGAGCAGTTCTTC,CASSEYQGRGYNEQFF
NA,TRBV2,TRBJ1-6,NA,TGTGCCAGCAGACTTTCCGACCTCCACTTT,CASRLSDLHF
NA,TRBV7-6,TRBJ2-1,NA,TGTGCCACCCGTCGGGGCCAGGTCAAGGTCAATGAGCAGTTCTTC,CATRRGQVKVNEQFF
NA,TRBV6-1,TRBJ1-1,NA,TGTGCCAGCAGTGAATCCCTTAGGACTGAAGCTTTCTTT,CASSESLRTEAFF
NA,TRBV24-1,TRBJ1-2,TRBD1,TGTGCCACCAGTGAGGGACAGGGGGCAAGTGGCTACACCTTC,CATSEGQGASGYTF
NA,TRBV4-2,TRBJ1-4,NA,TGTGCCAGCAGGGGAGAAAAACTGTTTTTT,CASRGEKLFF
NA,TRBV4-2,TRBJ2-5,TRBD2,TGTGCCAGCAGCCCCCGCCCTTCGACTAGCGGGGGGGAGGAGACCCAGTACTTC,CASSPRPSTSGGEETQYF
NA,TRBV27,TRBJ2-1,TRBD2,TGTGCCACCAAGGGACTAACCAACAATGAGCAGTTCTTC,CATKGLTNNEQFF
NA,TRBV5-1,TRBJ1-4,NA,TGCGCCAGCAGCCTTGACAGGAATGAAAAACTGTTTTTT,CASSLDRNEKLFF
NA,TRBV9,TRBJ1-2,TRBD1,TGTGCCAGCAGCCCCTGGGAGGCAGGGGGTCTCTATGGCTACACCTTC,CASSPWEAGGLYGYTF
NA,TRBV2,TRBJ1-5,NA,TGTGCCAGTACCCCCTTAGCCGCCCGTAATCAGCCCCAGCATTTT,CASTPLAARNQPQHF
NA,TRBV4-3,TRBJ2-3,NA,TGCGCCAGCAGCCAAGGCCCGGCGGGGTTGACAGATACGCAGTATTTT,CASSQGPAGLTDTQYF
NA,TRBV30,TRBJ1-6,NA,TGTGCCTGGAGCCCTCCCCCCGGGGGATCCTATAATTCACCCCTCCACTTT,CAWSPPPGGSYNSPLHF
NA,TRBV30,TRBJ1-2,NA,TGTGCCTGGAGTTACTCGTCGAGGGGCGGCTACACCTTC,CAWSYSSRGGYTF
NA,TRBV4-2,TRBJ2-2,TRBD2,TGTGCCAGCAGCCAAGACACGCGGACTAGCGGGGGTATCGGGGAGCTGTTTTTT,CASSQDTRTSGGIGELFF
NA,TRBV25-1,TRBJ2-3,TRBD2,TGTGCCAGCAGTGAGGGACTAGCGGAGACAGATACGCAGTATTTT,CASSEGLAETDTQYF
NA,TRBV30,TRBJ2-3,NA,TGTGCCTGGAGAGCGTACAGGGCCGGTGGGGTTGGTACGCAGTATTTT,CAWRAYRAGGVGTQYF
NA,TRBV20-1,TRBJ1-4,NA,TGCAGTGCTAGTTCCGCAACTAATGAAAAACTGTTTTTT,CSASSATNEKLFF
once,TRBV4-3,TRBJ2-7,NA,TGCGCCAGCAGCCAAGATGAGAATAGGGGAGAGCAATACTTC,CASSQDENRGEQYF
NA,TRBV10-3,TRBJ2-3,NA,TGTGCCATCAGTGAGTCTGGCACAGATACGCAGTATTTT,CAISESGTDTQYF
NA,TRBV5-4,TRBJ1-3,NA,TGTGCCAGCAGCCCACAGGGATCTGGAAACACCATATATTTT,CASSPQGSGNTIYF
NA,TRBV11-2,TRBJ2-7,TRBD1,TGTGCCAGCAGCTTAGCAGGGACAGGAGTCTACGAGCAGTACTTC,CASSLAGTGVYEQYF
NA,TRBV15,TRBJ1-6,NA,TGTGCCACCAGCAGAGGTTTATCAGGATGGATTGGTTCACCCCTCCACTTT,CATSRGLSGWIGSPLHF
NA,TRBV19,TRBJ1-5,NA,TGTGCCAGTAGTTCGGCCTTGGATCAGCCCCAGCATTTT,CASSSALDQPQHF
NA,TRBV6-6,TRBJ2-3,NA,TGTGCCAGCAGTTACCTCCGGACCACCTTTACAGATACGCAGTATTTT,CASSYLRTTFTDTQYF
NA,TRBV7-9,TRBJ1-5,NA,TGTGCCAGCAGCTTAGGGACCGGGGATAGCAATCAGCCCCAGCATTTT,CASSLGTGDSNQPQHF
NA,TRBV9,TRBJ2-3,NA,TGTGCCAGCAGCGTAAGAAGCGGCACAGATACGCAGTATTTT,CASSVRSGTDTQYF
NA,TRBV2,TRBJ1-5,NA,TGTGCCAGCGGTCATTCGAGGAGCAATCAGCCCCAGCATTTT,CASGHSRSNQPQHF
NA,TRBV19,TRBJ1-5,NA,TGTGCCAGTAGTAGGTCTGTCGGTGGCAATCAGCCCCAGCATTTT,CASSRSVGGNQPQHF
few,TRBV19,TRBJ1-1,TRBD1,TGTGCCAGTAAACCTTCAGGGGGTTTCACTGAAGCTTTCTTT,CASKPSGGFTEAFF
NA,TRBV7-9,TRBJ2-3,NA,TGTGCCAGCAGCTTAGACCGGGACATAGCGCAGTATTTT,CASSLDRDIAQYF
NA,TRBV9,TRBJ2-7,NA,TGTGCCAGCAGCGCCCAGGTTGGCGGGACCTACGAGCAGTACTTC,CASSAQVGGTYEQYF
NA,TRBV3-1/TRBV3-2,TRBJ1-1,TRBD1,TGTGCCAGCAGCCAATCACAGGGGGGAGGGAACACTGAAGCTTTCTTT,CASSQSQGGGNTEAFF
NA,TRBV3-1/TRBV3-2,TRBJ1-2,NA,TGTGCCAGCAGCCACTCCAAAGGAGGGCAGGGAGTCTATGGCTACACCTTC,CASSHSKGGQGVYGYTF